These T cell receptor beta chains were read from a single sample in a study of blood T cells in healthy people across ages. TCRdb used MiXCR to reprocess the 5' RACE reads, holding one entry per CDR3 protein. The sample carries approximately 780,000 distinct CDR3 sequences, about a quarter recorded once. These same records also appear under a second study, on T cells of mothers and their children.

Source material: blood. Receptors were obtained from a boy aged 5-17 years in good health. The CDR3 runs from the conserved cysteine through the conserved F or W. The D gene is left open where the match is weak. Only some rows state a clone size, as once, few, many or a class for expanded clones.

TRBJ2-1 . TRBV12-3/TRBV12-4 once CASSSAGSPVPVNEQFF TGTGCCAGCAGTTCCGCCGGGTCTCCGGTTCCCGTTAATGAGCAGTTCTTC
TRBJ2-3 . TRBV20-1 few CSASGRGHADTQYF TGCAGTGCCTCCGGTCGGGGCCATGCAGATACGCAGTATTTT
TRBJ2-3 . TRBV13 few CASSFRTADDTQYF TGTGCCAGCAGCTTCAGGACAGCGGATGATACGCAGTATTTT
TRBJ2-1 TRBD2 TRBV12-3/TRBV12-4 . CASSTSGGRGEQFF TGTGCCAGCAGTACTAGCGGGGGAAGAGGTGAGCAGTTCTTC
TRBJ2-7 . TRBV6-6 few CASSYSSRGEEQYF TGTGCCAGTAGTTACTCGTCTCGGGGTGAGGAGCAGTACTTC
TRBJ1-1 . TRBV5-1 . CASSREGGSGKGITEAFF TGCGCCAGCAGCCGAGAGGGGGGCAGTGGGAAGGGAATCACTGAAGCTTTCTTT
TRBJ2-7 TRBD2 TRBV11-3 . CASSAGLIPYKQYF TGTGCCAGCAGCGCGGGACTAATCCCCTACAAGCAGTACTTC
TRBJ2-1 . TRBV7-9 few CASSWGSGGPYNEQFF TGTGCCAGCAGCTGGGGATCCGGGGGGCCCTACAATGAGCAGTTCTTC
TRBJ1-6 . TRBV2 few CASAIYSGNSPLHF TGTGCCAGCGCGATCTATTCGGGGAATTCACCCCTCCACTTT
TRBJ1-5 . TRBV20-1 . CSAGGEDNQPQHF TGCAGTGCAGGGGGGGAGGACAATCAGCCCCAGCATTTT
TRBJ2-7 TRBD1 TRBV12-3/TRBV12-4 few CASSLRAGGEQYF TGTGCCAGCAGTCTCCGGGCAGGGGGCGAGCAGTACTTC
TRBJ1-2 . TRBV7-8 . CASSDGARGYTF TGTGCCAGCAGCGATGGGGCGCGGGGCTACACCTTC
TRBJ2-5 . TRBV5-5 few CASSGLDSNQETQYF TGTGCCAGCAGCGGACTGGACAGCAACCAAGAGACCCAGTACTTC
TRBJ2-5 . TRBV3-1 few CASSQAPSETQYF TGTGCCAGCAGCCAGGCCCCAAGCGAGACCCAGTACTTC
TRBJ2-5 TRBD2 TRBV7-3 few CASSPQRGAWETQYF TGTGCCAGCAGCCCTCAGCGGGGGGCCTGGGAGACCCAGTACTTC
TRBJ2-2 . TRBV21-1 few CTSRLNTAGITGELFF TGTACCAGCAGGCTAAACACCGCAGGGATTACCGGGGAGCTGTTTTTT
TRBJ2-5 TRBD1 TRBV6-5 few CASRRTGTFQETQYF TGTGCCAGCAGACGGACAGGAACCTTCCAAGAGACCCAGTACTTC
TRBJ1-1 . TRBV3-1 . CASSRSPHRANTEAFF TGTGCCAGCAGCCGGAGCCCCCACAGGGCGAACACTGAAGCTTTCTTT
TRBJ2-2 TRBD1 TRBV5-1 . CASSLDHRGPRTGELFF TGCGCCAGCAGCTTGGACCACAGGGGGCCGAGAACCGGGGAGCTGTTTTTT
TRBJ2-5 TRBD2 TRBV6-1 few CASSKPGLVLGRETQYF TGTGCCAGCAGTAAGCCGGGACTAGTATTGGGGCGAGAGACCCAGTACTTC
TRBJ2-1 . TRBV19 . CASTPASHNEQFF TGTGCCAGTACCCCAGCAAGTCACAATGAGCAGTTCTTC
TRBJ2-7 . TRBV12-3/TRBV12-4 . CASSRGQSGGYEQYF TGTGCCAGCAGTCGCGGACAGTCTGGGGGCTACGAGCAGTACTTC
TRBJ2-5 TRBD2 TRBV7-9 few CASSLTVGLAGRETQYF TGTGCCAGCAGCTTAACGGTAGGACTAGCGGGACGAGAGACCCAGTACTTC
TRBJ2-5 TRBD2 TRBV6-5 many CASRSSGGRETQYF TGTGCCAGCAGAAGTAGCGGGGGGCGAGAGACCCAGTACTTC
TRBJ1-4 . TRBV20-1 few CSAPHNRAANEKLFF TGCAGTGCTCCTCATAACAGGGCTGCTAATGAAAAACTGTTTTTT
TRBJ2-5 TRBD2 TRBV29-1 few CSAGTSGGLETQYF TGCAGCGCCGGGACTAGCGGGGGATTAGAGACCCAGTACTTC
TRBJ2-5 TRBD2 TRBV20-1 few CSATELLAGGYNERFF TGCAGTGCAACAGAATTACTAGCGGGGGGGTACAATGAGCGGTTCTTC
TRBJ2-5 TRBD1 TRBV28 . CASRAIMGQRQETQYF TGTGCCAGCAGAGCTATCATGGGACAGAGACAAGAGACCCAGTACTTC
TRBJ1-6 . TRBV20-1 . CSARNVAQLTSPLHF TGCAGTGCTAGAAACGTAGCACAACTAACTTCACCCCTCCACTTT
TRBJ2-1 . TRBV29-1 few CSVVGGNEQFF TGCAGCGTTGTGGGGGGCAATGAGCAGTTCTTC
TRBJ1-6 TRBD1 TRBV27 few CASSLSSTGGNYNSPLHF TGTGCCAGCAGTTTATCCTCGACAGGGGGGAACTATAATTCACCCCTCCACTTT
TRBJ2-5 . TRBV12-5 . CASGFTGGFETQYF TGTGCTAGTGGTTTTACGGGGGGCTTCGAGACCCAGTACTTC